This note documents a single T cell receptor beta chain sequence. What it recognizes is unknown. This record comes from a study of a mutant IDH1 vaccine in newly diagnosed glioma. This table comes from immunoSEQ multiplex PCR, and its TCRdb copy is limited to in-frame clones, with some not included. The top ten clones hold over 2% of a sample with 30,000 to 45,000 clones, roughly 90% of them seen once. As for time point: week 5, during vaccination. A single vaccine dose contained 300 ug of mutant IDH1 20-mer peptide, and topical imiquimod was used with it. The germline gives CDR1 SGHKS, CDR2 YYEKEE (reference sequence). CDR3 length: 15 amino acids. J was trimmed by 2 bases and V by 5 bases; bases with no gene match: 5.

The V gene is TRBV5-5, the J gene TRBJ1-3, with TRBD1 matching over 9 bases. This clonotype was obtained from a man aged 45-65 years with glioma. The specimen was PBMCs, collected from a glioma patient whose treatment included an IDH1 peptide vaccine. The CDR3 region is CASRRDREAGNTIYF. The CDR3 DNA sequence: TGTGCCAGCAGGCGGGACAGGGAGGCTGGAAACACCATATATTTT.